A single sample is the source of the 17 T cell receptor beta chains below, sequenced in a study of cytomegalovirus exposure and HLA in healthy donors. Primers for the PCR totalled 60 Vbeta and 13 Jbeta. Profiled with immunoSEQ multiplex PCR; TCRdb holds only in-frame clones, not every one. The data contain fewer than 200,000 clones, roughly four fifths of them singletons. Sequenced material: PBMCs. The source of these receptors is a man aged 50 to 59 in good health and CMV-seropositive.

This clone was picked up one time. The chain has TRBV2 and TRBJ1-4, with 9 bases aligning to TRBD1. V lost 2 bases, J lost 8 bases, and 9 bases stayed unmatched. This CDR3 region has 16 residues. Germline CDR1 is SNHLY and CDR2 is FYNNEI. The CDR3 here is CASSETGGPGLEKLFF. CDR3 in DNA: TGTGCCAGCAGTGAAACAGGGGGCCCGGGGTTGGAAAAACTGTTTTTT. The variable domain in full, completed from reference TRBV2 and TRBJ1-4, reads EPEVTQTPSHQVTQMGQEVILRCVPISNHLYFYWYRQILGQKVEFLVSFYNNEISEKSEIFDDQFSVERPDGSNFTLKIRSTKLEDSAMYFCASSETGGPGLEKLFFGSGTQLSVL.

The sample holds one count of this clone. V usage is TRBV5-1 and J usage is TRBJ2-1; TRBD2 agrees at 11 bases. V trimming: 4 bases; J trimming: 0 bases; junction bases outside the gene matches: 15. The CDR3 covers 20 residues. Germline CDR1 and CDR2: SGHRS and YFSETQ. The CDR3, as DNA: TGCGCCAGCAGCCGCGGTGTAGGGACTAGCGGACCTAGCTCCTACAATGAGCAGTTCTTC. This translates into CASSRGVGTSGPSSYNEQFF.

Written as DNA, the CDR3 is TGCGCCAGCAGCCAGACCGGGGGGGCCACCGGGGAGCTGTTTTTT. This sequence encodes CASSQTGGATGELFF. The rearrangement links TRBV4-1 to TRBJ2-2; 8 bases are a match to TRBD2. The CDR3 contains 15 residues. Germline V gives CDR1 MGHRA, CDR2 YSYEKL. V was pared by 3 bases and J by 4 bases, with 4 bases of the junction left unmatched.

This clone appeared a single time. The V gene is TRBV5-1, the J gene TRBJ1-3, with D tentatively TRBD1 (6 bases). Between the trimmed V and J ends, which lost 3 bases and 3 bases, there was a span of 10 bases. The CDR3 has 14 amino acids. Per the germline V gene, CDR1 is SGHRS and CDR2 is YFSETQ. In DNA, the CDR3 is TGCGCCAGCAGCTCGGACAGTTTTGGAAACACCATATATTTT. This gives the protein CASSSDSFGNTIYF.

This chain joins TRBV13 and TRBJ1-2; D is ambiguous. CDR1 is PRHDT and CDR2 is FYEKMQ in the germline V gene (reference sequence). This CDR3 has 13 residues. Trimming took off 0 bases at V and 2 bases at J, with 4 bases between the two ends. The CDR3: CASSLGQNYGYTF. CDR3 nucleotides: TGTGCCAGCAGCTTAGGGCAGAACTATGGCTACACCTTC.

The chain links TRBV4-1 to TRBJ1-3; no clear D. With 1 base removed from V and 3 bases from J, the gap between germline ends came to 19 bases. The germline V gene has CDR1 MGHRA and CDR2 YSYEKL. This CDR3 region has 18 residues. The CDR3 DNA sequence: TGCGCCAGCAGCCAAGGACATTTGGGCCGTATTATTGGAAACACCATATATTTT. Protein: CASSQGHLGRIIGNTIYF.

The J gene is TRBJ2-1, the V gene TRBV9; 7 bases match TRBD2. Germline trimming cut 3 bases from V and 2 bases from J; bases unmatched to any gene: 8. Germline V gene lookup returns CDR1 SGDLS and CDR2 YYNGEE. The CDR3 runs 16 residues. In nucleotides, the CDR3 is TGTGCCAGCAGCGCAGACGCTAGCGGTACCTACAATGAGCAGTTCTTC. Its protein is CASSADASGTYNEQFF. Together with reference TRBV9 and TRBJ2-1, the CDR3 gives the full variable domain: DSGVTQTPKHLITATGQRVTLRCSPRSGDLSVYWYQQSLDQGLQFLIQYYNGEERAKGNILERFSAQQFPDLHSELNLSSLELGDSALYFCASSADASGTYNEQFFGPGTRLTVL.

The V gene is TRBV6-1, the J gene TRBJ1-5; D is unclear. Germline CDR1 and CDR2: MNHNS and SASEGT. This CDR3 spans 15 amino acids. The V gene lost 4 bases and the J gene lost 3 bases, with 13 bases spanning the gap. The CDR3 spells CASSGVRAINQPQHF. The CDR3 DNA is TGTGCCAGCAGTGGGGTGAGGGCGATCAATCAGCCCCAGCATTTT.

The V gene is TRBV5-1, the J gene TRBJ2-1; 7 nucleotides agree with TRBD1. Germline V gene data show CDR1 as SGHRS and CDR2 as YFSETQ. The CDR3 length is 13 residues. V lost 1 base, J lost 8 bases, and 3 bases stayed unmatched. The CDR3 spells CASSLIQGDEQFF. The DNA of the CDR3 is TGCGCCAGCAGCTTGATCCAGGGGGATGAGCAGTTCTTC.

The gene calls are TRBV5-5 and TRBJ1-6; D gene unclear. The germline CDR1 and CDR2 sequences are SGHKS and YYEKEE (reference sequence). Trimming removed 0 bases at V and 0 bases at J, with 7 bases between. This CDR3 comprises 16 residues. The CDR3 bases are TGTGCCAGCAGCTTGGCTCGGTACTCCTATAATTCACCCCTCCACTTT. Its protein product is CASSLARYSYNSPLHF.

This clone was seen a few times. The chain carries TRBV7-8 and TRBJ1-1; TRBD1 matches at 8 bases. The germline CDR1 and CDR2 sequences are SGHVS and FQNEAQ. The CDR3 has 13 residues. The trim removed 4 bases at V and 3 bases at J, leaving 1 base unmatched. The CDR3: CASSSQGDTEAFF. CDR3 coding DNA: TGTGCCAGCAGCTCACAGGGGGACACTGAAGCTTTCTTT.

This clone has a single count. This chain connects TRBV9 to TRBJ2-1, with TRBD2 identical over 11 bases. V lost 4 bases, J lost 0 bases, and 18 bases stayed unmatched. The germline gives CDR1 SGDLS, CDR2 YYNGEE. The CDR3 length is 21 residues. DNA for the CDR3: TGTGCCAGCAGCCCTACACCAAGACTAGCGGGGCGGAGGAGCTCCTACAATGAGCAGTTCTTC. Translating gives CASSPTPRLAGRRSSYNEQFF.

The rearrangement uses TRBV30 and TRBJ2-1; D unresolved. Trimming left V 5 bases short and J 0 bases short, with 8 bases between. CDR1 and CDR2 (germline): GTSNPN, SVGIG (reference sequence). The CDR3 is 13 residues long. As DNA, the CDR3 is TGTGCCTGGTCCTACTACTCCTACAATGAGCAGTTCTTC. It yields the protein CAWSYYSYNEQFF.

The chain combines TRBV7-8 with TRBJ2-2; 12 nucleotides match TRBD2. V gave up 9 bases and J gave up 7 bases; unmatched junction bases: 15. Germline V gene lookup returns CDR1 SGHVS and CDR2 FQNEAQ. This CDR3 comprises 17 residues. The CDR3 is CASHPGLAGGPVGELFF. CDR3 sequence (DNA): TGTGCCAGTCACCCCGGCCTAGCGGGGGGGCCGGTCGGGGAGCTGTTTTTT.

There are a few counts of this clone. CDR3 sequence (DNA): TGTGCCAGCCGTGGGGGGACCTATAGCAATCAGCCCCAGCATTTT. It codes for CASRGGTYSNQPQHF. The chain has TRBV28 and TRBJ1-5; the D gene is possibly TRBD1 (5 bases). The germline gives CDR1 MDHEN, CDR2 SYDVKM. CDR3 length: 15 residues. The ends were cut back, 8 bases at V and 0 bases at J, with 14 bases in the middle.

V is TRBV6-1 and J is TRBJ1-4, with D perhaps matching TRBD1 (5 bases). Trimming cost V 3 bases and J 5 bases, with 10 bases left between them. The germline gives CDR1 MNHNS, CDR2 SASEGT. CDR3 size: 14 residues. CDR3 in amino acids: CASSDRAENEKLFF. The CDR3 bases are TGTGCCAGCAGTGACAGGGCTGAAAATGAAAAACTGTTTTTT.

V is TRBV5-1 and J is TRBJ2-1, with 10 bases that match TRBD1. The CDR3 has 17 residues. Germline values: CDR1 SGHRS, CDR2 YFSETQ. Trimming at V came to 1 base and at J to 7 bases, leaving 11 bases not matched to a gene. The CDR3 reads CASSLYSTRTGGNEQFF. CDR3 in DNA: TGCGCCAGCAGCTTGTACTCAACCAGGACAGGGGGGAATGAGCAGTTCTTC.